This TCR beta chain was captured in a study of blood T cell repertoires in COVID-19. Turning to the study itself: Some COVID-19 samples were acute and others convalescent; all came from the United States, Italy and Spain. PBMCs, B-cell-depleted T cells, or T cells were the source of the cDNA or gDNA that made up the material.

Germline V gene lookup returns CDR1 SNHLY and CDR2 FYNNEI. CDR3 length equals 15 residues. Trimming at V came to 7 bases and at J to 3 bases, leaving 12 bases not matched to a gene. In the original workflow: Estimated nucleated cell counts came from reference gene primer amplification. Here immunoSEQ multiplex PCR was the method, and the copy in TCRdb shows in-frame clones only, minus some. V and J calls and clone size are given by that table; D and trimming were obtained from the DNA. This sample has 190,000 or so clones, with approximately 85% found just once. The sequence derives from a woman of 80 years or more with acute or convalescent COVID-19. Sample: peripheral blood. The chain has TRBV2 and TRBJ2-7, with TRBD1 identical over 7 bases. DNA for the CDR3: TGTGCCAGCACCCTGGGGACAGCTTCTAACTACGAGCAGTACTTC. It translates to CASTLGTASNYEQYF.